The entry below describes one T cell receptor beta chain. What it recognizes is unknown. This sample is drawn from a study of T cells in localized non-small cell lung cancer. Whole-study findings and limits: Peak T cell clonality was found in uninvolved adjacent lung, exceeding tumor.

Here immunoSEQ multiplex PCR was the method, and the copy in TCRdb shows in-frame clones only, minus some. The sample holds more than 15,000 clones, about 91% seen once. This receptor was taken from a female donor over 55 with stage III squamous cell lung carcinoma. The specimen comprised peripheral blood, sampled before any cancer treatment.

In DNA, the CDR3 is TGTGCCAGTAGTATTGCGGATTTAGAGCTGTTTTTT. Translated: CASSIADLELFF. The J gene is TRBJ2-2, the V gene TRBV19; D is unresolved. The V gene's germline CDR1 is LNHDA and CDR2 SQIVND (reference sequence). Trimming stripped 3 bases from V and 11 bases from J, with 10 bases between. The CDR3 totals 12 residues.